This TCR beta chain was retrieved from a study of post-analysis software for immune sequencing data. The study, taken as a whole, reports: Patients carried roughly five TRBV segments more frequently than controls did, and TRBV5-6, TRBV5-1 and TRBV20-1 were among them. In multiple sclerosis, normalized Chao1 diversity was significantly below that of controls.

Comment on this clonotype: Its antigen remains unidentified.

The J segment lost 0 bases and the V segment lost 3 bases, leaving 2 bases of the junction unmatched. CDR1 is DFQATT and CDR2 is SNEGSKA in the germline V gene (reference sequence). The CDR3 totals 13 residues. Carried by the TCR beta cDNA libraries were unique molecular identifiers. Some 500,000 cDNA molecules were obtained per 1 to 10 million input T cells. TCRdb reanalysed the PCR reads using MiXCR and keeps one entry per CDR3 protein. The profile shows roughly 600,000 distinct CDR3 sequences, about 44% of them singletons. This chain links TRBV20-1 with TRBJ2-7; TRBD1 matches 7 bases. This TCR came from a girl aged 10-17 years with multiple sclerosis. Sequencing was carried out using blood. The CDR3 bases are TGCAGTGCTAGGGGGGACAGCTCCTACGAGCAGTACTTC. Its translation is CSARGDSSYEQYF.